The 30 T cell receptor beta chains in this list originate from one sample, sequenced in a study of cytomegalovirus exposure and HLA in healthy donors. TCRdb keeps only in-frame clones here, not all; method: immunoSEQ multiplex PCR. The data hold about 130,000 clones, with about 91% observed a single time. The sequenced sample was PBMCs. These receptors came from a woman under 30 in good health and CMV-seronegative.

This chain joins TRBV5-5 and TRBJ1-5, with TRBD1 matching over 9 bases. The germline V gene encodes CDR1 SGHKS and CDR2 YYEKEE (reference sequence). Trimming cost V 1 base and J 6 bases; bases outside gene matches: 11. This CDR3 comprises 17 residues. CDR3 bases: TGTGCCAGCAGCTTGTCCCGGGACAGGGCCTTCAGTCAGCCCCAGCATTTT. It codes for CASSLSRDRAFSQPQHF. Together with reference TRBV5-5 and TRBJ1-5, the CDR3 gives the full variable domain: DAGVTQSPTHLIKTRGQQVTLRCSPISGHKSVSWYQQVLGQGPQFIFQYYEKEERGRGNFPDRFSARQFPNYSSELNVNALLLGDSALYLCASSLSRDRAFSQPQHFGDGTRLSIL.

The chain carries TRBV5-1 and TRBJ1-1; weak D call: TRBD1 (5 bases). The CDR3 consists of 18 residues. The ends were cut back, 1 base at V and 6 bases at J, with 25 bases in the middle. Looked up from germline, CDR1 is SGHRS and CDR2 is YFSETQ. The CDR3 region has the DNA TGCGCCAGCAGCTTGACCATGGGCAGGGCTGAAAGAGGCGCTGAAGCTTTCTTT. Translating it yields CASSLTMGRAERGAEAFF.

The rearrangement links TRBV18 to TRBJ1-2, with 9 positions matching TRBD1. The germline V gene encodes CDR1 KGHSH and CDR2 LQKENI. This CDR3 spans 17 amino acids. With 0 bases clipped from V and 0 bases from J, the junction kept 5 bases outside the gene matches. CDR3: CASSPPNRDRANYGYTF. The CDR3 coding sequence is TGTGCCAGCTCACCACCAAACCGGGACAGGGCTAACTATGGCTACACCTTC.

V is TRBV6-5 and J is TRBJ2-7; 7 nucleotides line up with TRBD2. The germline V gene encodes CDR1 MNHEY and CDR2 SVGAGI. After removal of 4 bases from V and 3 bases from J, the junction contained 6 bases not matched to a gene. The CDR3 length is 14 residues. CDR3 protein: CASSFGGGVYEQYF. DNA for the CDR3: TGTGCCAGCAGTTTTGGCGGGGGAGTCTACGAGCAGTACTTC.

The gene calls are TRBV10-1 and TRBJ2-5; TRBD1 might be the D (6 bases). The germline CDR1 and CDR2 sequences are WNHNN and SYGVQD (reference sequence). Trimming removed 6 bases from V and 2 bases from J, with 16 bases in between. This CDR3 has 15 amino acids. This chain's CDR3 is CASSQGLGVQETQYF. Written as DNA, the CDR3 is TGCGCCAGCAGCCAGGGGCTTGGGGTACAAGAGACCCAGTACTTC.

CDR3 bases: TGTGCCAGCATAGCGCTAGCGGGGTACAATGAGCAGTTCTTC. This sequence encodes CASIALAGYNEQFF. The chain carries TRBV2 and TRBJ2-1; 9 nucleotides line up with TRBD2. The V gene's germline CDR1 is SNHLY and CDR2 FYNNEI. With 7 bases clipped from V and 4 bases from J, the junction kept 5 bases outside the gene matches. The CDR3 is 14 residues long.

The CDR3 DNA is TGTGCCAGCAGCCGGACAGGGGGTTCACCCCTCCACTTT. It translates to CASSRTGGSPLHF. This chain joins TRBV5-5 and TRBJ1-6, with 10 bases aligning to TRBD1. Germline V gives CDR1 SGHKS, CDR2 YYEKEE (reference sequence). V was clipped by 4 bases and J by 9 bases; unmatched bases: 1. CDR3 length equals 13 residues.

V gene TRBV7-2 combines with J gene TRBJ2-3; D might be TRBD2 (6 bases). Germline V gene data show CDR1 as SGHTA and CDR2 as FQGNSA. CDR3 length: 15 residues. V dropped 6 bases and J dropped 2 bases, with 15 bases sitting between them. The CDR3 DNA reads as TGTGCCAGCAGTTCTTGGGGGGAGTCCACAGATACGCAGTATTTT. Its protein product is CASSSWGESTDTQYF.

The gene calls are TRBV28 and TRBJ2-1; 10 nucleotides align to TRBD2. There are 15 residues in the CDR3. Germline values: CDR1 MDHEN, CDR2 SYDVKM. V shed 7 bases and J 5 bases; nucleotides not matched to a gene: 8. As DNA, the CDR3 is TGTGCCAGCACCACACCCACTAGCGGGAACAATGAGCAGTTCTTC. The encoded protein is CASTTPTSGNNEQFF.

This clone was seen once. This sequence joins TRBV29-1 and TRBJ1-6, with D uncertain. The CDR3 length is 15 residues. CDR1 is SQVTM and CDR2 is ANQGSEA in the germline V gene. V lost 5 bases, J lost 7 bases, and 18 bases lay in between. The CDR3 loop is CSVLQANFRNSPLHF. The CDR3 DNA sequence: TGCAGCGTTCTCCAGGCCAACTTCCGGAATTCACCCCTCCACTTT.

This chain links TRBV21-1 with TRBJ2-7; the D call of TRBD1 is as the table states it, not checked on the DNA. TRBV21-1 is noted as a pseudogene. CDR3 length: 16 residues. The CDR3 DNA sequence: TGTGCCAGCAGCCCCAGGTGGGGCCTAGTGGTGCGCGAGCAGTACTTC. Its protein product is CASSPRWGLVVREQYF.

The J gene is TRBJ2-7, the V gene TRBV6-5; TRBD1 matches at 10 bases. Unmatched junction bases numbered 6, after V lost 6 bases and J lost 1 base. Germline CDR1 reads MNHEY; CDR2 reads SVGAGI. CDR3 length equals 15 residues. DNA of the CDR3: TGTGCCAGCAGCCCCGGGACAGGGGAATCCTACGAGCAGTACTTC. Protein: CASSPGTGESYEQYF.

The V gene is TRBV19, the J gene TRBJ2-2, with D tentatively TRBD1 (6 bases). Germline V CDR1 and CDR2: LNHDA, SQIVND (reference sequence). The CDR3 runs 14 residues. Trimming removed 6 bases from V and 6 bases from J, with 14 bases in between. Here the CDR3 DNA reads TGTGCCAGTAGAGCCAGAGGGGGTTCCGGGGAGCTGTTTTTT. Protein sequence: CASRARGGSGELFF.

This chain links TRBV27 with TRBJ2-7; 9 bases line up with TRBD2. CDR1 is MNHEY, CDR2 SMNVEV, per germline (reference sequence). Unmatched junction bases numbered 5, after V lost 5 bases and J lost 6 bases. This CDR3 has 13 residues. CDR3 in amino acids: CASSVRGGSEQYF. Here the CDR3 DNA reads TGTGCCAGCAGTGTGCGGGGGGGCTCCGAGCAGTACTTC.

The chain uses TRBV9 and TRBJ1-2, with 7 bases aligning to TRBD1. V trimming: 0 bases; J trimming: 3 bases; junction bases outside the gene matches: 5. Germline lookup yields CDR1 SGDLS and CDR2 YYNGEE. The CDR3 is 15 amino acids. DNA for the CDR3: TGTGCCAGCAGCGTAGGTTTCAGGGGGGACTATGGCTACACCTTC. Translated, it gives CASSVGFRGDYGYTF.

This chain uses TRBV12-5 with TRBJ1-2; D is unclear. Deletions cut 6 bases from V and 2 bases from J, with 19 bases between. This CDR3 comprises 16 residues. Germline V gives CDR1 LGHNT, CDR2 FRNRAP. CDR3 in DNA: TGTGCTAGTGGATACCCCGAGAGCAATTGGAACTATGGCTACACCTTC. It yields the protein CASGYPESNWNYGYTF. The whole variable domain, filled in from reference TRBV12-5 and TRBJ1-2, reads DARVTQTPRHKVTEMGQEVTMRCQPILGHNTVFWYRQTMMQGLELLAYFRNRAPLDDSGMPKDRFSAEMPDATLATLKIQPSEPRDSAVYFCASGYPESNWNYGYTFGSGTRLTVV.

The chain recombines TRBV6-1 with TRBJ1-4, with 10 bases that match TRBD1. With 7 bases clipped from V and 7 bases from J, the junction kept 6 bases outside the gene matches. Germline CDR1 reads MNHNS; CDR2 reads SASEGT. The CDR3 sequence is 14 residues long. The CDR3 is CASNDRGRGEKLFF. In DNA form, the CDR3 reads TGTGCCAGCAACGACAGGGGGCGCGGTGAAAAACTGTTTTTT.

J is TRBJ2-3 and V is TRBV11-3; 9 nucleotides match TRBD2. J was trimmed by 3 bases and V by 3 bases; bases with no gene match: 7. There are 16 residues in the CDR3. Germline V CDR1 and CDR2: SGHNT, YENEEA. CDR3 in amino acids: CASSFRAGGATDTQYF. For the CDR3, the DNA is TGTGCCAGCAGCTTCCGGGCGGGGGGGGCAACAGATACGCAGTATTTT.

The chain is built from TRBV21-1 and TRBJ1-5; the table's D call of TRBD1 was not tested on the DNA. TRBV21-1 is termed a pseudogene. There are 15 residues in the CDR3. DNA of the CDR3: TGTGCCAGCAGCATTCAGACACGGTACTATCAGCCCCAGCATTTT. Amino acids: CASSIQTRYYQPQHF.

The count of this clone is one. The genes are TRBV9 and TRBJ1-6, with unresolved D. Germline assignment: CDR1 SGDLS and CDR2 YYNGEE. The V and J ends lost 6 bases and 6 bases respectively, with 10 bases between them. The CDR3 runs 13 residues. The CDR3 here is CASTRALNSPLHF. The CDR3 nucleotides are TGTGCCAGCACCCGTGCACTTAATTCACCCCTCCACTTT.

J is TRBJ1-1 and V is TRBV4-1; D is ambiguous. V gave up 0 bases and J gave up 1 base, with 12 bases separating them. This CDR3 has 16 amino acids. Germline-derived CDR1 and CDR2 are MGHRA and YSYEKL. The CDR3 nucleotides read TGCGCCAGCAGCCAAGATAGTGGAGGCACGAACACTGAAGCTTTCTTT. Its protein is CASSQDSGGTNTEAFF.

The CDR3 here is CASSSLNSQETQYF. CDR3 nucleotides: TGCGCCAGCAGCTCCCTAAATTCCCAAGAGACCCAGTACTTC. The genes are TRBV5-1 and TRBJ2-5; D is uncertain. The CDR3 consists of 14 residues. Trimming took off 3 bases at V and 1 base at J, with 10 bases between the two ends. The germline V gene encodes CDR1 SGHRS and CDR2 YFSETQ.

The chain couples TRBV18 to TRBJ2-7, with D maybe TRBD2 (5 bases). This CDR3 is built from 15 residues. V was clipped by 6 bases and J by 5 bases, with 20 bases between them. Germline V CDR1 and CDR2: KGHSH, LQKENI. In DNA, the CDR3 is TGTGCCAGCTCCCCGTCCCGGGGAAGTCCCCACGAGCAGTACTTC. Its translation is CASSPSRGSPHEQYF.

J is TRBJ1-2 and V is TRBV7-8; the D is unclear. CDR3 size: 17 residues. Germline V gene data show CDR1 as SGHVS and CDR2 as FQNEAQ. V shed 5 bases and J shed 0 bases, with 19 bases lying between them. The CDR3 reads CASSGSTAIPANYGYTF. Here the CDR3 DNA reads TGTGCCAGCAGCGGGAGCACAGCAATCCCAGCTAACTATGGCTACACCTTC. Based on the CDR3 plus reference TRBV7-8 and TRBJ1-2, the full variable domain is GAGVSQSPRYKVAKRGQDVALRCDPISGHVSLFWYQQALGQGPEFLTYFQNEAQLDKSGLPSDRFFAERPEGSVSTLKIQRTQQEDSAVYLCASSGSTAIPANYGYTFGSGTRLTVV.

This sequence joins TRBV29-1 and TRBJ2-7; D is ambiguous. V shed 1 base and J shed 5 bases, with 12 bases lying between them. CDR1 is SQVTM and CDR2 is ANQGSEA in the germline V gene. The CDR3 contains 13 residues. This chain's CDR3 is CSVEGVDGDEQYF. The CDR3 nucleotides are TGCAGCGTTGAAGGGGTTGACGGAGACGAGCAGTACTTC.

The V gene is TRBV5-1, the J gene TRBJ2-2; tentatively, D is TRBD1 (7 bases). V was shortened by 5 bases and J by 2 bases, with 13 bases between the two germline ends. This CDR3 contains 15 residues. From germline, CDR1 is SGHRS and CDR2 YFSETQ. The CDR3 reads CASSRGTVNTGELFF. DNA of the CDR3: TGCGCCAGCAGTCGGGGGACAGTTAACACCGGGGAGCTGTTTTTT.

This clone was found a few times. The rearrangement joins TRBV6-5 to TRBJ1-5, with 10 nucleotides matching TRBD1. Per germline, CDR1 MNHEY and CDR2 SVGAGI. The CDR3 contains 15 residues. Losses at the gene ends were 0 bases for V and 6 bases for J; bases not matched to a gene: 2. CDR3 coding DNA: TGTGCCAGCAGTTACTCGACAGGGGGCGGTCAGCCCCAGCATTTT. Translated: CASSYSTGGGQPQHF.

The rearrangement links TRBV11-3 to TRBJ2-1, with a possible D match to TRBD2 (7 bases). V was clipped by 3 bases and J by 7 bases, with 16 bases between them. The CDR3 extends over 15 amino acids. Germline CDR1 reads SGHNT; CDR2 reads YENEEA. The CDR3 is CASSLFPGGRNEQFF. In DNA form, the CDR3 reads TGTGCCAGCAGCTTGTTCCCGGGGGGCCGGAATGAGCAGTTCTTC.

The V and J genes are TRBV10-3 and TRBJ2-7; 9 nucleotides match TRBD2. V was clipped by 2 bases and J by 3 bases; unmatched bases: 8. This CDR3 region has 16 residues. Germline V gene data show CDR1 as ENHRY and CDR2 as SYGVKD. In DNA form, the CDR3 reads TGTGCCATCAGTGAGGAAAGCGGGGGGACTATCTACGAGCAGTACTTC. Protein product: CAISEESGGTIYEQYF.

The J gene is TRBJ2-1, the V gene TRBV29-1; perhaps TRBD1 as D (6 bases). CDR3 length: 12 amino acids. Germline values: CDR1 SQVTM, CDR2 ANQGSEA. V shed 6 bases and J shed 6 bases, with 12 bases lying between them. Written as DNA, the CDR3 is TGCAGCGTCAACAGGGATCGCAATGAGCAGTTCTTC. Amino acid sequence: CSVNRDRNEQFF.